The 19 T cell receptor beta chains presented below share a single source sample, sequenced in a study of kidney transplant recipient with SARS-CoV-2 infection. TCRdb re-called the reads through MiXCR, storing one row per CDR3 protein. The sample shows approximately 240,000 distinct CDR3 sequences, 29% of them seen only once. The input for sequencing was a blood sample, taken at baseline and on day 111 from a kidney transplant recipient. The receptors derive from a young adult male patient who had COVID-19 and was a kidney transplant recipient. Certain T cells may be donor cells from the graft.

This clonotype was seen once. With a much larger clone just one base away, this may be a read error. The J gene is TRBJ2-7, the V gene TRBV11-2; no definite D call. This CDR3 spans 18 amino acids. Trimming took 0 bases from V and 3 from J, leaving 21 bases between them. The germline gives CDR1 SGHAT, CDR2 FQNNGV. The CDR3 bases are TGTGCCAGCAGCTTAGAGGTCCCTCCCACTCTCATGCTCTACGAGCAGTACTTC. This codes for CASSLEVPPTLMLYEQYF.

This clonotype was observed many times. The genes are TRBV24-1 and TRBJ1-2; D gene unclear. The CDR3 has 17 amino acids. Trimming pared 6 bases from V and 4 bases from J, leaving 23 bases between. Germline V gene lookup returns CDR1 KGHDR and CDR2 SFDVKD. CDR3 DNA sequence: TGTGCCACCAGTCCAGGTAATAGTACCAGAAAGACCTATGGCTACACCTTC. Amino acids: CATSPGNSTRKTYGYTF.

This clonotype was detected ten times or more. This chain links TRBV5-4 with TRBJ1-5; D perhaps matches TRBD1 (5 bases). The CDR3 extends over 13 amino acids. The germline gives CDR1 SGHNT, CDR2 YYREEE (reference sequence). V gave up 4 bases and J gave up 7 bases, with 12 bases separating them. Here the CDR3 reads CASSGGWDQPQHF. In nucleotides, the CDR3 is TGTGCCAGCAGCGGGGGGTGGGACCAGCCCCAGCATTTT.

This clonotype was counted many times. The chain combines TRBV6-5 with TRBJ1-2; D not resolved. CDR3 size: 14 residues. Germline V gene lookup returns CDR1 MNHEY and CDR2 SVGAGI. Trimming pared 10 bases from V and 3 bases from J, leaving 18 bases between. The CDR3 coding sequence is TGTGCCACCCAACCCCTGAGGGATTACTATGGCTACACCTTC. Its protein is CATQPLRDYYGYTF.

This clonotype has at least ten counts. The rearrangement uses TRBV5-4 and TRBJ2-7; TRBD2 might be the D (6 bases). CDR1 and CDR2 (germline): SGHNT, YYREEE (reference sequence). The CDR3 is 14 amino acids. Deletions cut 4 bases from V and 0 bases from J, with 11 bases between. The CDR3 DNA reads TGTGCCAGCAGCCGGGACGGGAGCTCCTACGAGCAGTACGTC. Its translation is CASSRDGSSYEQYV.

This clonotype showed up many times. V gene TRBV3-1 combines with J gene TRBJ1-2, with D tentatively TRBD1 (6 bases). The CDR3 covers 14 residues. V lost 1 base and J 7 bases, leaving 13 bases between the germline ends. CDR1 LGHDT and CDR2 YNNKEL come from the germline V gene (reference sequence). CDR3 sequence (DNA): TGTGCCAGCAGCCAAGGAAACAGGGTGGGTGGCTACACCTTC. Residues: CASSQGNRVGGYTF.

This clonotype was observed many times. J is TRBJ1-1 and V is TRBV12-3 or TRBV12-4; 8 nucleotides align to TRBD1. CDR3 size: 14 residues. After removal of 7 bases from V and 0 bases from J, the junction contained 4 bases not matched to a gene. This CDR3 is CASKRQGLNTEAFF. The CDR3, as DNA: TGTGCCAGCAAAAGACAGGGGCTGAACACTGAAGCTTTCTTT.

On this clonotype itself: A read error may be the cause here, since a much bigger clone is one base away. The conserved phenylalanine or tryptophan is not found at the CDR3 terminus, so this likely reflects a read error. The V and J genes are TRBV9 and TRBJ1-2; weak D call: TRBD1 (5 bases). V dropped 4 bases and J dropped 7 bases, with 20 bases sitting between them. The germline CDR1 and CDR2 sequences are SGDLS and YYNGEE. The CDR3 is 15 amino acids. CDR3 DNA: TGTGCCAGCAGCCCACCTCGTTCGGGGCAAGGTGGCTACACCCTC. This encodes CASSPPRSGQGGYTL.

This clonotype was detected ten times or more. The chain employs TRBV7-9 and TRBJ2-1, with D possibly being TRBD1 (5 bases). The CDR3 runs 16 residues. The V end was cut by 4 bases, the J end by 5 bases, with 18 bases between. CDR1 is SEHNR, CDR2 FQNEAQ, per germline (reference sequence). CDR3 nucleotide sequence: TGTGCCAGCAGCTATGGGGCAGGCTTCTTCAACAATGAGCAGTTCTTC. Its translation: CASSYGAGFFNNEQFF.

Comment on this clonotype: This may come from a read error, since a much larger clone is one base off. The V call is TRBV6-5, the J call TRBJ1-2; D not certain. Trimming took off 5 bases at V and 4 bases at J, with 23 bases between the two ends. CDR1 and CDR2 from the germline V gene are MNHEY and SVGAGI. This CDR3 region has 17 residues. The CDR3 here is CASSKVPECRKTYGYTF. In nucleotides, the CDR3 is TGTGCCAGCAGTAAAGTGCCGGAATGTAGAAAGACCTATGGCTACACCTTC.

Comments on this clonotype: A much larger clone sits a single nucleotide away, making a read error possible. The V gene is TRBV2, the J gene TRBJ1-4; possibly TRBD1 for D (6 bases). This CDR3 is built from 15 residues. Germline loops: CDR1 SNHLY, CDR2 FYNNEI. In DNA form, the CDR3 reads TGTGCCAGCGGTGAGATACAGGGTGCTAATGAAAAACTGTTTTTT. Translating gives CASGEIQGANEKLFF.

About this clonotype itself: A single base is all that separates this from a far larger clone, so a read error is likely. The chain uses TRBV3-2 and TRBJ2-4; the D call of TRBD2 is as the table states it, not checked on the DNA. Gene TRBJ2-7 matches the end of the DNA better, so the J call may be wrong. TRBV3-2 is listed as a pseudogene. There are 14 residues in the CDR3. The CDR3 spells CASSPLEGTYEQYF. CDR3 DNA sequence: TGTGCCAGCAGCCCCCTAGAGGGAACCTACGAGCAGTACTTC.

Only a few counts were recorded for this clonotype. The CDR3 region has the DNA TGCGCCAGCAGGACTAAAACGGACGCAGCTAACTATGGCTACACCTTC. It yields the protein CASRTKTDAANYGYTF. The gene calls are TRBV5-1 and TRBJ1-2; D not certain. This CDR3 is 16 amino acids long. Per the germline V gene, CDR1 is SGHRS and CDR2 is YFSETQ. V shed 5 bases and J shed 0 bases, with 17 bases lying between them.

This clonotype was counted many times. The chain combines TRBV7-9 with TRBJ1-2; D gene ambiguous. Germline V gene data show CDR1 as SEHNR and CDR2 as FQNEAQ (reference sequence). Trimming removed 1 base from V and 5 bases from J, with 5 bases in between. The CDR3 is made up of 12 amino acids. CDR3 in DNA: TGTGCCAGCAGCTTAGGAATTTATGGCTACACCTTC. This gives the protein CASSLGIYGYTF.

This clonotype was counted at least ten times. The chain links TRBV6-5 to TRBJ2-3, with unresolved D. The V gene's germline CDR1 is MNHEY and CDR2 SVGAGI. The CDR3 totals 14 residues. V was pared by 0 bases and J by 0 bases, with 4 bases between. The DNA of the CDR3 is TGTGCCAGCAGTTACTCGGGTAGCACAGATACGCAGTATTTT. Translated, it gives CASSYSGSTDTQYF.

Turning to this clonotype: Since a much larger clone is just one base distant, this may be a read error. The V call is TRBV16, the J call TRBJ1-2, with D perhaps matching TRBD1 (5 bases). The CDR3 totals 17 residues. Trimming left V 5 bases short and J 4 bases short, with 23 bases between. CDR1 and CDR2 from the germline V gene are KGHSY and FQNENV. The chain's CDR3 is CASSLTQVVRKAYGYTF. The CDR3 bases are TGTGCCAGCAGCTTGACACAGGTCGTTAGAAAGGCCTATGGCTACACCTTC.

This clonotype was observed many times. The chain carries TRBV5-4 and TRBJ1-2; TRBD1 matches 7 bases. In germline, CDR1 is SGHNT, CDR2 YYREEE (reference sequence). Trimming took 0 bases from V and 0 from J; bases not matched to a gene: 8. This CDR3 contains 17 residues. The CDR3 region has the DNA TGTGCCAGCAGCTTGGCCCTTTCGACAGGGACTAACTATGGCTACACCTTC. This gives the protein CASSLALSTGTNYGYTF.

The chain links TRBV11-2 to TRBJ1-2; D unclear. CDR3 length equals 17 residues. Germline values: CDR1 SGHAT, CDR2 FQNNGV. With 5 bases removed from V and 4 bases from J, the gap between germline ends came to 23 bases. CDR3 sequence reads: CASSLFATSRKAYGYTF. The CDR3 DNA reads TGTGCCAGCAGCCTATTCGCAACAAGCAGAAAGGCCTATGGCTACACCTTC.

In its sample, this clonotype was seen many times. The chain links TRBV20-1 to TRBJ1-2, with 8 positions matching TRBD1. V gave up 3 bases and J gave up 0 bases; unmatched junction bases: 6. CDR3 size: 15 residues. Per germline, CDR1 DFQATT and CDR2 SNEGSKA (reference sequence). The CDR3 DNA reads TGCAGTGCTAGGACAGGGGCCTTAGCTAACTATGGCTACACCTTC. Amino acids: CSARTGALANYGYTF.